These 6 T cell receptor beta chains came from one sample sequenced in a study of blood T cell repertoires in COVID-19. TCRdb keeps only in-frame clones here, not all; method: immunoSEQ multiplex PCR. The table shows 400,000 to 450,000 clones, with around 88% occurring only once. The specimen was peripheral blood. These receptors all come from a woman aged 50 to 60 with COVID-19, enrolled during active disease.

This clone occurred once. V gene TRBV11-2 combines with J gene TRBJ2-7; D perhaps matches TRBD1 (5 bases). The ends were cut back, 4 bases at V and 0 bases at J, with 7 bases in the middle. This CDR3 comprises 13 residues. The germline CDR1 and CDR2 sequences are SGHAT and FQNNGV. CDR3 sequence reads: CASSSTVSYEQYF. CDR3 in DNA: TGTGCCAGCAGCTCGACAGTCTCCTACGAGCAGTACTTC.

The chain is built from TRBV5-6 and TRBJ2-5; 14 positions agree with TRBD2. V was clipped by 4 bases and J by 0 bases; unmatched bases: 8. Germline CDR1 is SGHDT and CDR2 is YYEEEE. CDR3 size: 18 residues. As DNA, the CDR3 is TGTGCCAGCAGCCCCGGACTAGCGGGGGGACCGTACCAAGAGACCCAGTACTTC. This gives the protein CASSPGLAGGPYQETQYF.

This clone has only one observation. The V call is TRBV7-6, the J call TRBJ1-3; tentative D call: TRBD1 (6 bases). The CDR3 spans 16 residues. Trimming took off 2 bases at V and 0 bases at J, with 11 bases between the two ends. Per the germline V gene, CDR1 is SGHVS and CDR2 is FNYEAQ. DNA of the CDR3: TGTGCCAGCAGCTTATACCTGGACAGCTCTGGAAACACCATATATTTT. It yields the protein CASSLYLDSSGNTIYF.

The chain joins TRBV3-1 (or the pseudogene TRBV3-2) to TRBJ1-2; possible D gene TRBD1, 6 bases. V was shortened by 5 bases and J by 2 bases, with 15 bases between the two germline ends. Germline assignment: CDR1 LGHDT and CDR2 YNNKEL (reference sequence). The length of the CDR3 is 15 residues. In DNA, the CDR3 is TGTGCCAGCAGCAACTGGGACACAGCGAACTATGGCTACACCTTC. It codes for CASSNWDTANYGYTF.

The table lists this clone with a count of one. This chain uses TRBV27 with TRBJ2-2; D is undetermined. The CDR3 has 14 residues. CDR1 is MNHEY and CDR2 is SMNVEV in the germline V gene (reference sequence). The V and J ends lost 3 bases and 3 bases respectively, with 8 bases between them. This CDR3 reads CASSLTRYTGELFF. The DNA for the CDR3 is TGTGCCAGCAGTTTGACACGCTACACCGGGGAGCTGTTTTTT.

The V and J genes are TRBV19 and TRBJ1-5; a possible D gene is TRBD1 (5 bases). Between the trimmed V and J ends, which lost 5 bases and 5 bases, there was a span of 10 bases. This CDR3 has 13 amino acids. The V gene's germline CDR1 is LNHDA and CDR2 SQIVND (reference sequence). Here the CDR3 DNA reads TGTGCCAGTAGTGCGGGGGGATATCAGCCCCAGCATTTT. It is translated as CASSAGGYQPQHF.